Presented here are 8 T cell receptor beta chains from one specimen sequenced in a study of CD4 T cells in relation to SARS-CoV-2 and coronaviruses. Before the COVID-19 pandemic, during about 2011-2019, CD4+ T cells were taken from unexposed donors. CD4+ T cells were isolated from the cells after nine to eleven days of culture. Which antigens these TCRs recognize remains unknown. Using immunoSEQ multiplex PCR, the repertoire was profiled, and TCRdb retains in-frame clones only, with some absent. The profile covers approximately 11,000 clones, with less than 80% appearing a single time and more than 15% taken by the ten largest. Material: CD4+ T cells from PBMCs, cultured in vitro. These receptors were taken from a human donor in good health.

The gene calls are TRBV6-6 and TRBJ1-4, with TRBD1 matching 11 bases. Germline assignment: CDR1 MNHNY and CDR2 SVGAGI (reference sequence). The CDR3 extends over 16 amino acids. J lost 1 base, V lost 2 bases, and 0 bases had no gene match. The CDR3 here is CASSYGTGGTNEKLFF. CDR3 DNA sequence: TGTGCCAGCAGTTACGGGACAGGGGGAACTAATGAAAAACTGTTTTTT.

This chain joins TRBV28 and TRBJ1-1, with a weak D call TRBD1 (5 bases). This CDR3 has 14 amino acids. Germline assignment: CDR1 MDHEN and CDR2 SYDVKM. V was cut by 5 bases and J by 0 bases, with 10 bases left in between. The CDR3, as DNA: TGTGCCAGCAGTGAAACAGGATTGAACACTGAAGCTTTCTTT. This sequence encodes CASSETGLNTEAFF.

The table lists this clone with a count of one. This chain uses TRBV5-1 with TRBJ2-4; 14 nucleotides match TRBD2. CDR1 SGHRS and CDR2 YFSETQ come from the germline V gene. This CDR3 is built from 15 residues. V lost 1 base and J lost 11; bases outside the gene matches: 5. The CDR3 DNA is TGCGCCAGCAGCTTGACAGGGGGACTAGCGGGGGTTCAGTACTTC. It yields the protein CASSLTGGLAGVQYF.

This sequence joins TRBV11-2 and TRBJ1-2; no definite D call. V was trimmed by 5 bases and J by 5 bases, leaving 18 bases between them. The CDR3 covers 15 residues. The germline CDR1 and CDR2 sequences are SGHAT and FQNNGV. CDR3 in DNA: TGTGCCAGCAGCCTTAAGGCAGGATCGGAGTATGGCTACACCTTC. Encoded protein: CASSLKAGSEYGYTF.

This clone is deemed large (0.1 to 1%). The V and J genes are TRBV9 and TRBJ2-1; a possible D gene is TRBD2 (7 bases). With 3 bases removed from V and 8 bases from J, the gap between germline ends came to 18 bases. Germline CDR1 SGDLS, CDR2 YYNGEE. CDR3 length: 15 amino acids. The CDR3 DNA sequence: TGTGCCAGCAGCGCGGAGGGGGGGTTTGTCGATGAGCAGTTCTTC. As protein: CASSAEGGFVDEQFF.

The rearrangement links TRBV6-5 to TRBJ1-1; 7 nucleotides align to TRBD1. Germline values: CDR1 MNHEY, CDR2 SVGAGI. Losses at the gene ends were 8 bases for V and 0 bases for J; bases not matched to a gene: 9. The CDR3 has 15 amino acids. CDR3: CASHVPRGVNTEAFF. Written as DNA, the CDR3 is TGTGCCAGCCACGTCCCCAGGGGGGTGAACACTGAAGCTTTCTTT.

This clone was seen once. The chain uses TRBV28 and TRBJ2-5; TRBD1 might be the D (6 bases). Germline V gene lookup returns CDR1 MDHEN and CDR2 SYDVKM. The CDR3 is made up of 14 amino acids. The V end lost 6 bases, the J end lost 4 bases, and 15 bases lay between the germline ends. In DNA, the CDR3 is TGTGCCAGCAGAAAAACAGGGTTGCCAGAGACCCAGTACTTC. Translated, it gives CASRKTGLPETQYF.

This clone was seen only once. The gene calls are TRBV7-2 and TRBJ2-1, with 7 positions matching TRBD1. The length of the CDR3 is 14 residues. CDR1 is SGHTA, CDR2 FQGNSA, per germline. The junction had 5 bases not matched to a gene; V was cut back by 2 bases and J by 7 bases. This CDR3 is CASSLRQGQNEQFF. The CDR3 nucleotides read TGTGCCAGCAGCTTACGACAGGGTCAGAATGAGCAGTTCTTC.